The entry below gives a single T cell receptor (beta chain) sequence along with its context. This sample is part of a study of blood T cell repertoires in COVID-19. Study background: The United States, Italy and Spain supplied acute and convalescent COVID-19 samples. The cDNA or gDNA used as material had been derived from T cells, B-cell-depleted T cells, or PBMCs.

V lost 3 bases and J lost 6; bases outside the gene matches: 8. Per germline, CDR1 GTSNPN and CDR2 SVGIG (reference sequence). This CDR3 is 15 amino acids long. Per the original data handling: Scientists estimated how many nucleated cells there were by amplifying reference gene primers. This table comes from immunoSEQ multiplex PCR, and its TCRdb copy is limited to in-frame clones, with some not included. D and trimming come from the DNA, and the V and J calls and clone size come from that table. The table lists hundreds of thousands of clones, almost 85% of them singletons. The TCR was taken from a human donor in a cohort sampled during active COVID-19. The sequencing input was peripheral blood. This chain joins TRBV30 and TRBJ2-3, with 11 nucleotides matching TRBD2. The CDR3 sequence is CAWRPLAGGSDTQYF. In nucleotides, the CDR3 is TGTGCCTGGAGACCCCTAGCGGGGGGTTCGGATACGCAGTATTTT.